This is a list of T cell receptor beta chains from one sample in a study of blood T cells in healthy people across ages. TCRdb independently ran MiXCR on the 5' RACE reads; one entry per CDR3 protein. The sample shows 600,000 to 800,000 distinct CDR3 sequences, over 40% of them seen only once. Sequencing input: blood. The receptors were gathered from a woman older than 75 in good health. Each CDR3 is given with its conserved first and last residue. D genes are given only for firm matches. Clone sizes are given selectively: once, few, many, or a class where the clone is expanded.

TRBV25-1,TRBJ2-5,14,-,-,CASSDPLPAETQYF,TGTGCCAGCAGTGATCCGTTGCCGGCGGAGACCCAGTACTTC
TRBV5-1,TRBJ1-2,12,many,-,CASRPDRLGYTF,TGCGCCAGCAGACCGGACAGACTTGGCTACACCTTC
TRBV5-5,TRBJ1-2,13,-,-,CASSLDSTYDYTF,TGTGCCAGCAGCCTGGACAGCACCTATGACTACACCTTC
TRBV20-1,TRBJ2-1,14,-,TRBD2,CSASNSGRDNEQFF,TGCAGTGCTAGTAATAGCGGGAGGGACAATGAGCAGTTCTTC
TRBV29-1,TRBJ2-7,13,many,-,CSVESRSPYEQYF,TGCAGCGTTGAAAGTCGCAGTCCCTACGAGCAGTACTTC
TRBV9,TRBJ2-7,15,few,-,CASSVDGGSYNEQYF,TGTGCCAGCAGCGTAGACGGTGGTTCCTACAATGAGCAGTACTTC
TRBV6-5,TRBJ1-4,15,few,-,CASSFGQTTNEKLFF,TGTGCCAGCAGTTTCGGCCAAACGACTAATGAAAAACTGTTTTTT
TRBV3-1,TRBJ2-1,15,-,TRBD1,CASTLGTGRKHEQFF,TGTGCCAGCACCCTTGGGACAGGGAGAAAACACGAGCAGTTCTTC
TRBV2,TRBJ2-1,14,many,-,CASSEANRYNEQFF,TGTGCCAGCAGTGAAGCAAACAGGTACAATGAGCAGTTCTTC
TRBV12-3/TRBV12-4,TRBJ2-3,16,-,TRBD1,CASSTSRQGSTDTQYF,TGTGCCAGCAGTACCAGTCGACAGGGTAGCACAGATACGCAGTATTTT
TRBV29-1,TRBJ2-7,12,-,-,CSVEDRVYEQYF,TGCAGCGTTGAAGATCGGGTCTACGAGCAGTACTTC
TRBV27,TRBJ2-4,16,-,TRBD1,CASSLYNRGSKNIQYF,TGTGCCAGCAGTTTATACAACAGGGGCTCCAAAAACATTCAGTACTTC
TRBV29-1,TRBJ1-2,15,-,-,CSALLSGLSNYGYTF,TGCAGCGCCTTACTTTCGGGACTATCTAACTATGGCTACACCTTC
TRBV9,TRBJ1-1,15,many,TRBD1,CASSVGTGANTEAFF,TGTGCCAGCAGCGTAGGTACAGGGGCGAACACTGAAGCTTTCTTT
TRBV6-5,TRBJ1-2,15,-,TRBD1,CASSPGQGRNYGYTF,TGTGCCAGCAGCCCGGGACAGGGGCGTAACTATGGCTACACCTTC
TRBV20-1,TRBJ2-2,14,-,-,CSALLGADTGELFF,TGCAGTGCCTTGCTGGGGGCGGACACCGGGGAGCTGTTTTTT
TRBV28,TRBJ1-2,17,-,TRBD1,CASLYLSGTGDYYGYTF,TGTGCCAGCCTATATCTCTCCGGGACAGGGGATTACTATGGCTACACCTTC
TRBV10-3,TRBJ2-7,14,-,TRBD1,CAISESTGGYEQYF,TGTGCCATCAGTGAGTCGACAGGGGGCTACGAGCAGTACTTC
TRBV6-5,TRBJ2-1,16,few,TRBD1,CASSNNPGQGNNEQFF,TGTGCCAGCAGCAACAATCCGGGACAGGGGAACAATGAGCAGTTCTTC
TRBV4-3,TRBJ2-2,17,-,-,CASSQDVGVESTGELFF,TGCGCCAGCAGCCAAGATGTAGGGGTGGAAAGCACCGGGGAGCTGTTTTTT
TRBV29-1,TRBJ2-7,13,many,-,CSVVQGLSYEQYF,TGCAGCGTTGTGCAGGGGTTATCCTACGAGCAGTACTTC
TRBV14,TRBJ1-1,14,-,-,CASSQDLVVGEAFF,TGTGCCAGCAGCCAAGATCTAGTAGTGGGAGAAGCTTTCTTT
TRBV12-3/TRBV12-4,TRBJ2-5,15,few,TRBD2,CASSTLAGLGETRYF,TGTGCCAGCAGTACACTAGCGGGATTGGGGGAGACCCGGTACTTC
TRBV27,TRBJ2-1,14,few,TRBD2,CASRPSGIVNEQFF,TGTGCCAGCAGACCCAGCGGGATAGTTAATGAGCAGTTCTTC
TRBV6-5,TRBJ1-1,13,-,TRBD1,CTSRGQGGTEAFF,TGTACCAGCCGCGGACAGGGTGGCACTGAAGCTTTCTTT
TRBV2,TRBJ2-1,15,-,TRBD1,CASTSGQGVYNEQFF,TGTGCCAGCACCTCGGGACAGGGAGTCTACAATGAGCAGTTCTTC
TRBV5-6,TRBJ2-2,16,-,-,CAGSWGEGTDTGELFF,TGTGCCGGCAGCTGGGGCGAGGGGACTGACACCGGGGAGCTGTTTTTT
TRBV29-1,TRBJ2-7,13,-,-,CSASDSPTYEQYF,TGCAGCGCCTCGGACAGTCCCACCTACGAGCAGTACTTC
TRBV7-7,TRBJ1-1,13,few,-,CAGSSDINTEAFF,TGTGCCGGCAGCTCAGACATTAACACTGAAGCTTTCTTT
TRBV11-2,TRBJ2-1,16,-,TRBD2,CASSSRGTSSYNEQFF,TGTGCCAGCAGCTCCCGCGGGACTAGCAGCTACAATGAGCAGTTCTTC
TRBV6-2/TRBV6-3,TRBJ2-7,12,-,-,CASGVQNYEQYF,TGTGCCAGCGGAGTACAGAACTACGAGCAGTACTTC
TRBV27,TRBJ1-1,14,-,-,CASKVGQQNTEAFF,TGTGCCAGCAAGGTGGGTCAGCAGAACACTGAAGCTTTCTTT
TRBV4-1,TRBJ2-5,18,once,TRBD2,CASSLFPWTSGDQETQYF,TGCGCCAGCAGTCTCTTCCCTTGGACTAGCGGGGACCAAGAGACCCAGTACTTC
TRBV20-1,TRBJ2-1,14,many,TRBD2,CSARGLAGNNEQFF,TGCAGTGCCCGAGGACTAGCGGGTAACAATGAGCAGTTCTTC
TRBV7-2,TRBJ2-4,15,many,-,CASSRTGYGGNIQYF,TGTGCCAGCAGCCGAACAGGGTACGGCGGAAACATTCAGTACTTC